This entry lists 15 T cell receptor beta chains sequenced from one sample in a study of shared clonotypes between healthy human individuals. Sequencing used immunoSEQ multiplex PCR; TCRdb keeps in-frame clones, though not all of them. This table holds around 1.4 million clones, approximately 98.5% found once. The specimen sequenced was naive CD4+ T cells sorted from blood. Noted subset: CD45RA+ positively selected. These receptors were collected from a young man in good health.

The chain carries TRBV29-1 and TRBJ2-7; the match to TRBD2 covers 14 bases. This CDR3 contains 14 residues. Germline-derived CDR1 and CDR2 are SQVTM and ANQGSEA. Unmatched junction bases numbered 2, after V lost 4 bases and J lost 3 bases. The CDR3 sequence is CSVGGLAGVYEQYF. CDR3 in DNA: TGCAGCGTTGGGGGACTAGCGGGAGTCTACGAGCAGTACTTC.

V and J are TRBV30 and TRBJ2-1; possible D gene TRBD1, 5 bases. The CDR3 length is 10 residues. V lost 5 bases to trimming and J lost 8 bases, with 7 bases between them. Germline V gene lookup returns CDR1 GTSNPN and CDR2 SVGIG (reference sequence). CDR3 protein: CAWGAYEQFF. Written as DNA, the CDR3 is TGTGCCTGGGGGGCCTATGAGCAGTTCTTC.

The chain employs TRBV27 and TRBJ2-7, with D tentatively TRBD1 (5 bases). Trimming took 8 bases from V and 4 from J, leaving 18 bases between them. Germline V lookup: CDR1 MNHEY, CDR2 SMNVEV (reference sequence). The CDR3 loop spans 14 amino acids. CDR3 region: CASAQVGRQYEQYF. CDR3 bases: TGTGCCAGCGCACAGGTTGGTAGGCAGTACGAGCAGTACTTC.

The rearrangement uses TRBV27 and TRBJ2-7; 10 bases line up with TRBD1. Looked up from germline, CDR1 is MNHEY and CDR2 is SMNVEV (reference sequence). Unmatched junction bases numbered 27, after V lost 4 bases and J lost 3 bases. The CDR3 runs 22 residues. CDR3 amino acids: CASSSRTGGRGSVIRNYYEQYF. The CDR3 region has the DNA TGTGCCAGCAGTTCCCGGACAGGGGGGCGGGGAAGCGTCATCAGGAATTACTACGAGCAGTACTTC.

V usage is TRBV18 and J usage is TRBJ2-1; 7 bases are shared with TRBD1. The CDR3 is 14 residues long. Germline assignment: CDR1 KGHSH and CDR2 LQKENI. Unmatched junction bases numbered 8, after V lost 8 bases and J lost 4 bases. CDR3 in amino acids: CASQGQELYNEQFF. CDR3 coding DNA: TGTGCCAGCCAAGGACAGGAACTTTACAATGAGCAGTTCTTC.

In this sample, this clone turned up once. V is TRBV29-1 and J is TRBJ2-7, with a tentative D call TRBD2 (5 bases). The germline V gene encodes CDR1 SQVTM and CDR2 ANQGSEA. CDR3 length: 12 residues. V was shortened by 6 bases and J by 1 base, with 10 bases between the two germline ends. This CDR3 is CSVGVSSYEQYF. For the CDR3, the DNA is TGCAGCGTGGGAGTGTCTTCCTACGAGCAGTACTTC.

Only one count was recorded for this clone. The chain employs TRBV5-4 and TRBJ2-7; tentative D call: TRBD1 (5 bases). The CDR3 has 14 amino acids. Germline CDR1 SGHNT, CDR2 YYREEE (reference sequence). The germline V and J ends were trimmed by 4 bases and 4 bases, with 15 bases remaining between them. The chain's CDR3 is CASSPPHRPYEQYF. For the CDR3, the DNA is TGTGCCAGCAGCCCGCCACACAGGCCATACGAGCAGTACTTC.

V gene TRBV5-5 combines with J gene TRBJ2-7; D gene ambiguous. Germline CDR1 is SGHKS and CDR2 is YYEKEE (reference sequence). The CDR3 extends over 13 amino acids. The V gene lost 5 bases and the J gene lost 3 bases, with 12 bases spanning the gap. Written as DNA, the CDR3 is TGTGCCAGCAGTTCGCAGGACGGCTACGAGCAGTACTTC. Encoded protein: CASSSQDGYEQYF.

This rearrangement joins TRBV7-9 to TRBJ2-2; the D is unclear. V was pared by 6 bases and J by 6 bases, with 14 bases between. The CDR3 spans 14 residues. Germline lookup yields CDR1 SEHNR and CDR2 FQNEAQ (reference sequence). CDR3 in amino acids: CASRFLVMPGELFF. DNA of the CDR3: TGTGCCAGCAGGTTCTTGGTCATGCCCGGGGAGCTGTTTTTT.

V gene TRBV6-5 combines with J gene TRBJ2-1, with 7 bases lining up with TRBD2. With 7 bases clipped from V and 5 bases from J, the junction kept 11 bases outside the gene matches. The CDR3 consists of 15 residues. Germline V lookup: CDR1 MNHEY, CDR2 SVGAGI. Here the CDR3 DNA reads TGTGCCAGCACCTCGCGGGGACTACGGAACAATGAGCAGTTCTTC. Translating it yields CASTSRGLRNNEQFF.

This chain links TRBV6-5 with TRBJ2-7, with TRBD2 matching over 12 bases. Trimming took 5 bases from V and 6 from J; bases not matched to a gene: 8. Germline CDR1 and CDR2: MNHEY and SVGAGI. This CDR3 is built from 15 residues. CDR3 sequence reads: CASSQKPGLAGEQYF. CDR3 sequence (DNA): TGTGCCAGCAGTCAAAAACCGGGACTAGCGGGCGAGCAGTACTTC.

The chain combines TRBV21-1 with TRBJ2-7; the D call TRBD2 from the table was never checked on the DNA. TRBV21-1 is a pseudogene segment. This CDR3 comprises 16 residues. DNA for the CDR3: TGTGCCAGCAGAGAGAGACTAGCGGGAGCATCCTACGAGCAGTACTTC. Translated: CASRERLAGASYEQYF.

The V and J genes are TRBV4-1 and TRBJ2-3, with no clear D. Germline V gene sequence: CDR1 MGHRA, CDR2 YSYEKL. V gave up 8 bases and J gave up 0 bases, with 18 bases separating them. CDR3 length: 16 amino acids. CDR3 loop: CASRPGSRSSTDTQYF. The CDR3 region has the DNA TGCGCCAGCCGCCCTGGATCTCGGTCTAGCACAGATACGCAGTATTTT.

The chain links TRBV6-5 to TRBJ2-1; D is possibly TRBD1 or TRBD2 (5 bases each). The CDR3 length is 13 residues. V dropped 7 bases and J dropped 5 bases, with 12 bases sitting between them. Germline CDR1 and CDR2: MNHEY and SVGAGI. This chain's CDR3 is CASKKRTHNEQFF. DNA of the CDR3: TGTGCCAGCAAAAAGCGGACACACAATGAGCAGTTCTTC.

The chain is built from TRBV19 and TRBJ1-1, with D maybe TRBD1 (5 bases). V was trimmed by 6 bases and J by 0 bases, leaving 8 bases between them. Germline values: CDR1 LNHDA, CDR2 SQIVND (reference sequence). The CDR3 sequence is 13 residues long. The CDR3 region is CASSEQVNTEAFF. The CDR3 DNA is TGTGCCAGTAGCGAACAGGTGAACACTGAAGCTTTCTTT.